Presented here are 10 T cell receptor beta chains from one specimen sequenced in a study of blood T cell repertoires in COVID-19. TCRdb keeps only in-frame clones here, not all; method: immunoSEQ multiplex PCR. The sample yields some 300,000 clones, approximately 89% seen once. The sample comprised peripheral blood. These receptor sequences come from a woman in her 30s who had recovered from COVID-19.

The rearrangement links TRBV9 to TRBJ2-1, with D possibly being TRBD2 (5 bases). The V and J ends lost 0 bases and 7 bases respectively, with 8 bases between them. Germline V gene data show CDR1 as SGDLS and CDR2 as YYNGEE. The CDR3 length is 13 residues. The CDR3 sequence: CASSVVSGNEQFF. The CDR3 region has the DNA TGTGCCAGCAGCGTAGTCTCGGGGAATGAGCAGTTCTTC.

The chain combines TRBV2 with TRBJ1-1; tentatively, D is TRBD1 (5 bases). V lost 4 bases and J lost 1, with 10 bases in between. Per the germline V gene, CDR1 is SNHLY and CDR2 is FYNNEI. The CDR3 spans 14 residues. The CDR3 DNA follows: TGTGCCAGCAGTGGGGGCGGCGGGAACACTGAAGCTTTCTTT. It yields the protein CASSGGGGNTEAFF.

The J gene is TRBJ1-4, the V gene TRBV30; no reliable D call. This CDR3 has 16 residues. The V and J ends lost 4 bases and 10 bases respectively, with 25 bases between them. Germline V lookup: CDR1 GTSNPN, CDR2 SVGIG (reference sequence). The CDR3 region is CAWTAFSGFGTGKLFF. DNA for the CDR3: TGTGCCTGGACCGCTTTTAGTGGTTTTGGTACCGGAAAACTGTTTTTT.

The V and J genes are TRBV6-2 or TRBV6-3 and TRBJ2-5; 9 bases align to TRBD2. With V trimmed by 6 bases and J by 2 bases, 10 bases remained unmatched. This CDR3 contains 16 residues. Per germline, CDR1 MNHEY and CDR2 SVGEGT. The CDR3 loop reads CASSHWERGEQETQYF. The CDR3 nucleotides are TGTGCCAGCAGCCATTGGGAGCGGGGGGAACAAGAGACCCAGTACTTC.

As regards this clone: The sample has other DNA sequences that encode this CDR3 too. The rearrangement uses TRBV7-2 and TRBJ2-1; D call uncertain. Trimming took off 2 bases at V and 3 bases at J, with 5 bases between the two ends. Germline CDR1 and CDR2: SGHTA and FQGNSA. The CDR3 runs to 13 residues. The CDR3 loop reads CASSLYNYNEQFF. The CDR3 region has the DNA TGTGCCAGCAGCTTATACAACTACAATGAGCAGTTCTTC.

The chain has TRBV28 and TRBJ1-1; TRBD1 matches at 9 bases. The CDR3 spans 18 residues. J lost 7 bases, V lost 7 bases, and 22 bases had no gene match. Germline loops: CDR1 MDHEN, CDR2 SYDVKM. The CDR3 sequence: CASISNWGTGTSDGEAFF. For the CDR3, the DNA is TGTGCCAGCATCTCCAACTGGGGGACAGGGACTAGTGATGGTGAAGCTTTCTTT.

The chain carries TRBV28 and TRBJ2-2, with a tentative D call TRBD1 (5 bases). CDR1 and CDR2 from the germline V gene are MDHEN and SYDVKM. The CDR3 covers 12 residues. The chain's CDR3 is CGTGTNTGELFF. The CDR3 nucleotides are TGTGGCACAGGAACAAACACCGGGGAGCTGTTTTTT.

The rearrangement links TRBV6-5 to TRBJ1-5; no clear D. Trimming removed 5 bases from V and 6 bases from J, with 14 bases in between. The germline V gene has CDR1 MNHEY and CDR2 SVGAGI. This CDR3 is 14 amino acids long. The CDR3 DNA sequence: TGTGCCAGCAGTCCGACGAGGGAGGGTCAGCCCCAGCATTTT. This gives the protein CASSPTREGQPQHF.

V and J are TRBV7-9 and TRBJ2-3; maybe TRBD1 (5 bases). This CDR3 region has 16 residues. Trimming cost V 5 bases and J 4 bases, with 19 bases left between them. Germline assignment: CDR1 SEHNR and CDR2 FQNEAQ (reference sequence). The CDR3 nucleotides read TGTGCCAGCAGCCCGGCGTGGCAGGGAACGGCAGATACGCAGTATTTT. The encoded protein is CASSPAWQGTADTQYF.

V usage is TRBV2 and J usage is TRBJ1-2, with no clear D. CDR1 is SNHLY, CDR2 FYNNEI, per germline. This CDR3 is 13 amino acids long. Trimming took off 5 bases at V and 4 bases at J, with 11 bases between the two ends. The CDR3: CASSRGFSYGYTF. The DNA for the CDR3 is TGTGCCAGCAGTAGAGGTTTCTCCTATGGCTACACCTTC. Combining the CDR3 with reference TRBV2 and TRBJ1-2 gives the whole variable domain EPEVTQTPSHQVTQMGQEVILRCVPISNHLYFYWYRQILGQKVEFLVSFYNNEISEKSEIFDDQFSVERPDGSNFTLKIRSTKLEDSAMYFCASSRGFSYGYTFGSGTRLTVV.